These 30 T cell receptor beta chains were all obtained from the same sample, sequenced in a study of cytomegalovirus exposure and HLA in healthy donors. Data came from immunoSEQ multiplex PCR; TCRdb stores just in-frame clones and leaves some out. The data contain about 180,000 clones, 75% to 90% of them singletons. The source material was PBMCs. The receptors stem from a man aged 18 to 29 in good health and CMV-seropositive.

This clone has a single count. This chain joins TRBV25-1 and TRBJ2-1; tentative D call: TRBD2 (7 bases). Trimming stripped 1 base from V and 15 bases from J, with 13 bases between. Germline lookup yields CDR1 MGHDK and CDR2 SYGVNS. The CDR3 runs to 12 residues. Written as DNA, the CDR3 is TGTGCCAGCAGTGAATTGGGAGGGGGGGCGTTCTTC. Protein sequence: CASSELGGGAFF.

This chain joins TRBV30 and TRBJ1-3; 7 bases line up with TRBD1. The V and J ends lost 3 bases and 4 bases, in that order; junction bases with no gene match: 6. CDR1 and CDR2 from the germline V gene are GTSNPN and SVGIG (reference sequence). CDR3 length: 14 amino acids. CDR3 DNA: TGTGCCTGGAGCTTCAGGGGGTCAGGAAACACCATATATTTT. This gives the protein CAWSFRGSGNTIYF.

This clone has only one observation. This chain links TRBV5-1 with TRBJ2-3; 8 nucleotides match TRBD2. The CDR3 loop spans 15 amino acids. The J segment lost 2 bases and the V segment lost 5 bases, leaving 7 bases of the junction unmatched. Germline CDR1 reads SGHRS; CDR2 reads YFSETQ. As DNA, the CDR3 is TGCGCCAGCAGAGAACGGGGGGGGGACACAGATACGCAGTATTTT. Protein: CASRERGGDTDTQYF.

J is TRBJ1-1 and V is TRBV19, with D perhaps TRBD1 (5 bases). CDR1 is LNHDA and CDR2 is SQIVND in the germline V gene (reference sequence). This CDR3 is 15 amino acids long. The germline V and J ends were trimmed by 7 bases and 2 bases, with 17 bases remaining between them. The CDR3 bases are TGTGCCAGTAAGCGTACCGGGGGAGGAAACACTGAAGCTTTCTTT. It codes for CASKRTGGGNTEAFF.

The V gene is TRBV29-1, the J gene TRBJ2-5; 9 bases are shared with TRBD1. Germline CDR1 is SQVTM and CDR2 is ANQGSEA. V trimming: 0 bases; J trimming: 2 bases; junction bases outside the gene matches: 4. The CDR3 has 15 amino acids. The CDR3 sequence is CSVEDRDRGQETQYF. CDR3 nucleotides: TGCAGCGTTGAAGATCGAGACAGGGGGCAAGAGACCCAGTACTTC.

The rearrangement joins TRBV28 to TRBJ1-2; no definite D call. Looked up from germline, CDR1 is MDHEN and CDR2 is SYDVKM. Between the trimmed V and J ends, which lost 3 bases and 6 bases, there was a span of 11 bases. The CDR3 spans 13 residues. CDR3 region: CASSLRQKDGYTF. The CDR3 nucleotides are TGTGCCAGCAGTTTGCGGCAGAAGGATGGCTACACCTTC.

The chain joins TRBV6-1 to TRBJ2-7, with TRBD1 as a possible D gene (6 bases). The CDR3 is made up of 15 amino acids. The V and J ends lost 8 bases and 1 base respectively, with 18 bases between them. Germline CDR1 and CDR2: MNHNS and SASEGT. The CDR3 DNA follows: TGTGCCAGCTCCCCCCGATTGGGGGCTTCCTACGAGCAGTACTTC. It encodes CASSPRLGASYEQYF.

The CDR3 region is CATSRDPDQALGSSYNEQFF. CDR3 sequence (DNA): TGTGCCACCAGCAGAGATCCCGACCAAGCCCTGGGGAGCTCCTACAATGAGCAGTTCTTC. The V gene is TRBV15, the J gene TRBJ2-1; a possible D gene is TRBD2 (5 bases). CDR1 and CDR2 (germline): LNHNV, YYDKDF (reference sequence). V lost 0 bases and J 0 bases, leaving 21 bases between the germline ends. The CDR3 has 20 residues.

This clone was seen only a few times. The genes are TRBV6-1 and TRBJ2-1; 7 bases map to TRBD2. Per the germline V gene, CDR1 is MNHNS and CDR2 is SASEGT. The CDR3 consists of 14 residues. V was clipped by 0 bases and J by 5 bases; unmatched bases: 1. The CDR3: CASSEASGDNEQFF. CDR3 in DNA: TGTGCCAGCAGTGAAGCCAGCGGGGACAATGAGCAGTTCTTC.

This chain links TRBV4-1 with TRBJ2-7, with 10 positions matching TRBD1. The CDR3 contains 17 residues. The V gene's germline CDR1 is MGHRA and CDR2 YSYEKL. J gave up 2 bases and V 1 base, and 8 bases lay outside the gene matches. CDR3 in amino acids: CASSQVTPGQGPYEQYF. The CDR3 nucleotides read TGCGCCAGCAGCCAAGTAACCCCGGGACAGGGGCCCTACGAGCAGTACTTC.

The count of this clone is one. The junction shows a germline mismatch at one end, possibly a read error. The chain has TRBV28 and TRBJ1-5; unclear D gene. In germline, CDR1 is MDHEN, CDR2 SYDVKM. The CDR3 sequence is 14 residues long. The CDR3 DNA sequence: TGTGCCAGCAGTGGCCGAAATAGCGATCAGCCCCAGCATTTT. It encodes CASSGRNSDQPQHF.

The chain joins TRBV10-2 to TRBJ2-5; 9 bases agree with TRBD2. Germline V gene sequence: CDR1 WSHSY, CDR2 SAAADI. V dropped 0 bases and J dropped 2; count of bases not matched to a gene: 1. This CDR3 spans 15 amino acids. CDR3 sequence reads: CASSESLAGQETQYF. CDR3 sequence (DNA): TGCGCCAGCAGTGAGTCGCTAGCGGGACAAGAGACCCAGTACTTC.

The rearrangement links TRBV9 to TRBJ2-7, with TRBD1 identical over 7 bases. Germline V gene lookup returns CDR1 SGDLS and CDR2 YYNGEE. The V gene end was trimmed by 4 bases and the J gene end by 0 bases; junction bases not matched to a gene: 7. This CDR3 comprises 15 residues. The CDR3 region is CASSPGQASSYEQYF. The CDR3 nucleotides are TGTGCCAGCAGCCCTGGACAGGCCAGCTCCTACGAGCAGTACTTC.

The V and J genes are TRBV28 and TRBJ2-1; 13 bases map to TRBD2. The CDR3 is 15 residues long. Per germline, CDR1 MDHEN and CDR2 SYDVKM. Trimming at V came to 5 bases and at J to 9 bases, leaving 7 bases not matched to a gene. CDR3 sequence (DNA): TGTGCCAGCAGTGCAACTAGCGGGAGGGAGGGTGAGCAGTTCTTC. It translates to CASSATSGREGEQFF.

The chain is built from TRBV7-8 and TRBJ1-1; D may be TRBD1 (5 bases). Germline CDR1 is SGHVS and CDR2 is FQNEAQ. The CDR3 has 13 residues. Trimming removed 5 bases at V and 8 bases at J, with 15 bases between. CDR3 bases: TGTGCCAGCAGCCTATTTGGGGCAGCCGAAGCTTTCTTT. It translates to CASSLFGAAEAFF.

This clone was seen once. CDR3 sequence reads: CAGLLAGRNEQYF. The CDR3 DNA reads TGTGCCGGCCTACTAGCGGGAAGGAACGAGCAGTACTTC. This chain joins TRBV7-9 and TRBJ2-7; TRBD2 aligns across 10 bases. The germline V gene encodes CDR1 SEHNR and CDR2 FQNEAQ (reference sequence). This CDR3 contains 13 residues. V shed 11 bases and J 5 bases; nucleotides not matched to a gene: 9.

This rearrangement joins TRBV4-1 to TRBJ1-4; 8 bases agree with TRBD1. Germline trimming cut 0 bases from V and 8 bases from J; bases unmatched to any gene: 5. From germline, CDR1 is MGHRA and CDR2 YSYEKL. This CDR3 has 15 amino acids. CDR3 DNA: TGCGCCAGCAGCCAAGATGAGACAGGGGACGAAAAACTGTTTTTT. Its translation: CASSQDETGDEKLFF.

This chain connects TRBV15 to TRBJ1-1, with TRBD1 as a possible D gene (6 bases). V was trimmed by 0 bases and J by 6 bases, leaving 11 bases between them. The germline V gene encodes CDR1 LNHNV and CDR2 YYDKDF (reference sequence). The CDR3 spans 14 residues. CDR3 sequence (DNA): TGTGCCACCAGCAGAGAGGGGGGGCTCCCTGAAGCTTTCTTT. This codes for CATSREGGLPEAFF.

V usage is TRBV11-2 and J usage is TRBJ2-1; unclear D gene. The germline V and J ends were trimmed by 0 bases and 0 bases, with 9 bases remaining between them. The germline V gene encodes CDR1 SGHAT and CDR2 FQNNGV. This CDR3 has 16 residues. The CDR3 DNA sequence: TGTGCCAGCAGCTTAGACAGGTCGAGCTCCTACAATGAGCAGTTCTTC. Residues: CASSLDRSSSYNEQFF. Supplemented by reference TRBV11-2 and TRBJ2-1, the full variable domain reads EAGVAQSPRYKIIEKRQSVAFWCNPISGHATLYWYQQILGQGPKLLIQFQNNGVVDDSQLPKDRFSAERLKGVDSTLKIQPAKLEDSAVYLCASSLDRSSSYNEQFFGPGTRLTVL.

The chain is built from TRBV27 and TRBJ1-2; D is undetermined. Germline V CDR1 and CDR2: MNHEY, SMNVEV (reference sequence). The ends were cut back, 6 bases at V and 3 bases at J, with 14 bases in the middle. This CDR3 has 14 residues. The CDR3: CASRGSSFYYGYTF. CDR3 in DNA: TGTGCCAGCAGGGGCTCCTCCTTTTACTATGGCTACACCTTC.

The J gene is TRBJ1-1, the V gene TRBV28; no firm D call. V lost 2 bases, J lost 1 base, and 8 bases lay in between. Germline lookup yields CDR1 MDHEN and CDR2 SYDVKM. This CDR3 spans 14 amino acids. CDR3 sequence: CASSLVPRNTEAFF. CDR3 bases: TGTGCCAGCAGTTTAGTGCCGAGGAACACTGAAGCTTTCTTT.

The chain links TRBV18 to TRBJ1-6; a weak D match, TRBD1 (5 bases). This CDR3 comprises 16 residues. CDR1 is KGHSH and CDR2 is LQKENI in the germline V gene. The V end lost 3 bases, the J end lost 10 bases, and 19 bases lay between the germline ends. In DNA, the CDR3 is TGTGCCAGCTCACCGTCGCGGCAGGGAAGTTGGTCACCCCTCCACTTT. Translating gives CASSPSRQGSWSPLHF. The whole variable domain, filled in from reference TRBV18 and TRBJ1-6, reads NAGVMQNPRHLVRRRGQEARLRCSPMKGHSHVYWYRQLPEEGLKFMVYLQKENIIDESGMPKERFSAEFPKEGPSILRIQQVVRGDSAAYFCASSPSRQGSWSPLHFGNGTRLTVT.

The V gene is TRBV4-1, the J gene TRBJ2-3; TRBD1 agrees at 7 bases. The length of the CDR3 is 17 residues. Looked up from germline, CDR1 is MGHRA and CDR2 is YSYEKL. The V gene end was trimmed by 2 bases and the J gene end by 0 bases; junction bases not matched to a gene: 8. CDR3 loop: CASSQRGPYISTDTQYF. As DNA, the CDR3 is TGCGCCAGCAGCCAAAGGGGGCCATACATTAGCACAGATACGCAGTATTTT.

V and J are TRBV7-2 and TRBJ1-5; D perhaps matches TRBD1 (6 bases). Germline loops: CDR1 SGHTA, CDR2 FQGNSA. This CDR3 contains 15 residues. The V gene lost 1 base and the J gene lost 4 bases, with 11 bases spanning the gap. The CDR3 sequence is CASSLDRAVNQPQHF. The CDR3 DNA reads TGTGCCAGCAGCTTAGACAGGGCGGTTAATCAGCCCCAGCATTTT.

This chain joins TRBV5-1 and TRBJ2-3; perhaps TRBD2 as D (5 bases). Trimming left V 9 bases short and J 0 bases short, with 11 bases between. The CDR3 totals 13 residues. In germline, CDR1 is SGHRS, CDR2 YFSETQ. The CDR3 DNA reads TGCGCCAAAGAGGAGCGGAGCACAGATACGCAGTATTTT. This sequence encodes CAKEERSTDTQYF.

The rearrangement joins TRBV19 to TRBJ2-1; D may be TRBD1 (6 bases). The V end was cut by 6 bases, the J end by 9 bases, with 12 bases between. The CDR3 is 12 amino acids. Germline CDR1 LNHDA, CDR2 SQIVND (reference sequence). The CDR3 here is CASSVTGSEQFF. The CDR3 DNA sequence: TGTGCCAGTAGCGTTACAGGGAGTGAGCAGTTCTTC.

The sample holds a few counts of this clone. This chain uses TRBV19 with TRBJ2-7; D possibly corresponds to TRBD1 (6 bases). V lost 3 bases and J 2 bases, leaving 11 bases between the germline ends. The CDR3 consists of 14 residues. Germline loops: CDR1 LNHDA, CDR2 SQIVND (reference sequence). CDR3: CASSMPGQTYEQYF. CDR3 DNA: TGTGCCAGTAGTATGCCCGGACAGACCTACGAGCAGTACTTC.

The chain carries TRBV5-6 and TRBJ2-7; D is uncertain. This CDR3 comprises 13 residues. V was clipped by 0 bases and J by 2 bases, with 6 bases between them. CDR1 is SGHDT and CDR2 is YYEEEE in the germline V gene. CDR3 protein: CASSLDTPYEQYF. DNA of the CDR3: TGTGCCAGCAGCTTGGACACCCCCTACGAGCAGTACTTC.

The rearrangement joins TRBV27 to TRBJ2-1, with 7 bases aligning to TRBD2. The CDR3 has 15 residues. The J segment lost 10 bases and the V segment lost 3 bases, leaving 12 bases of the junction unmatched. Germline assignment: CDR1 MNHEY and CDR2 SMNVEV (reference sequence). CDR3 in DNA: TGTGCCAGCAGTTTTAATCCGGCGGGGGAGGGGGAGCAGTTCTTC. Protein sequence: CASSFNPAGEGEQFF.

To note about this clone: Within the sample, other DNA sequences also encode this same CDR3. The chain has TRBV5-6 and TRBJ2-1, with no clear D. From germline, CDR1 is SGHDT and CDR2 YYEEEE. V was trimmed by 4 bases and J by 4 bases, leaving 3 bases between them. The CDR3 runs to 11 residues. CDR3 in DNA: TGTGCCAGCAGCCTATACAATGAGCAGTTCTTC. Its translation: CASSLYNEQFF.